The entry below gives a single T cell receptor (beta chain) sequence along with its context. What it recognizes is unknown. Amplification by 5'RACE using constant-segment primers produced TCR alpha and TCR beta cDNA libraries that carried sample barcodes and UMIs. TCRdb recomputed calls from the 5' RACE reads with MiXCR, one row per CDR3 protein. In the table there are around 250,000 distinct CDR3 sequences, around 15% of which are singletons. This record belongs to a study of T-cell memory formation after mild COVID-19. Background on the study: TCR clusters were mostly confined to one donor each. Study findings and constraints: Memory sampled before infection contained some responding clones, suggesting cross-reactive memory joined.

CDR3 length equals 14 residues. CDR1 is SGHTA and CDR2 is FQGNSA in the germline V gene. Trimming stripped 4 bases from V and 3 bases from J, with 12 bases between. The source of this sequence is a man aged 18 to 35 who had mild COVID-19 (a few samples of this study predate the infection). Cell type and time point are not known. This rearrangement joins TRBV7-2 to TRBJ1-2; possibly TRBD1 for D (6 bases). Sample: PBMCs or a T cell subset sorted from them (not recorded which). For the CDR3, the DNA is TGTGCCAGCAGCTCTTCACAGGGCGACTATGGCTACACCTTC. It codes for CASSSSQGDYGYTF.